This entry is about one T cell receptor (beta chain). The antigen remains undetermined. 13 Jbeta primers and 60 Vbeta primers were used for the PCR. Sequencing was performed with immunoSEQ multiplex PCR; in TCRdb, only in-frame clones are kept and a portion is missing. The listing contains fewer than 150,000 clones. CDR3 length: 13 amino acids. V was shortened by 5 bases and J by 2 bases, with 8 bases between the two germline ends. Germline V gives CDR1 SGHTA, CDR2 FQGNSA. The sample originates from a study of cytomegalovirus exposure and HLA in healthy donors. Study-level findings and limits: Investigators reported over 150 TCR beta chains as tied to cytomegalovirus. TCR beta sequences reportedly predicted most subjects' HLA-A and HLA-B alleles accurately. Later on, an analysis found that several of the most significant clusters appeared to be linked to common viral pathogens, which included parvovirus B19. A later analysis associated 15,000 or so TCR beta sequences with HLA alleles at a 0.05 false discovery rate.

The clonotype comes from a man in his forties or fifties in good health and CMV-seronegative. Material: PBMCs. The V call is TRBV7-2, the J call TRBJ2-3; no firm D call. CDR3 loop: CASSLYFTDTQYF. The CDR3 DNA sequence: TGTGCCAGCAGCCTCTACTTCACAGATACGCAGTATTTT.